The 30 T cell receptor beta chains listed next were all sequenced from one sample in a study of Graves' ophthalmopathy and Graves' hyperthyroidism. Using RNA transcripts, the TCR beta CDR3 regions were amplified. Second-round multiplex PCR followed a first-round RT-PCR using HTBI primers. MiXCR was run by TCRdb on the multiplex PCR reads, yielding one entry per CDR3 protein. This repertoire shows about 640,000 distinct CDR3 sequences, about two fifths found once; its top ten account for roughly 3.5%. Material: peripheral blood. The receptors were sampled from an adult man with Graves' ophthalmopathy.

The rearrangement links TRBV6-1 to TRBJ2-5; D is uncertain. Per germline, CDR1 MNHNS and CDR2 SASEGT. CDR3 length: 13 residues. Trimming stripped 4 bases from V and 3 bases from J, with 9 bases between. CDR3 sequence reads: CASSGTWEETQYF. CDR3 bases: TGTGCCAGCAGTGGGACGTGGGAAGAGACCCAGTACTTC.

Note on this clonotype: This may be a read error: a much more frequent sequence differs by one nucleotide. As the CDR3 is not closed by the conserved phenylalanine or tryptophan, this likely results from a read error. The chain has TRBV25-1 and TRBJ2-5, with a possible D match to TRBD1 (5 bases). CDR1 is MGHDK and CDR2 is SYGVNS in the germline V gene. This CDR3 spans 14 amino acids. Between the trimmed V and J ends, which lost 5 bases and 1 base, there was a span of 11 bases. The CDR3: CASSLKTAQETQYL. CDR3 DNA sequence: TGTGCCAGCAGTTTGAAGACAGCCCAAGAGACCCAGTACCTC.

This clonotype occurred once. V gene TRBV7-9 combines with J gene TRBJ2-7; 13 positions match TRBD2. The CDR3 is made up of 15 amino acids. V lost 5 bases to trimming and J lost 7 bases; unmatched junction nucleotides: 8. From germline, CDR1 is SEHNR and CDR2 FQNEAQ (reference sequence). CDR3 DNA: TGTGCCAGCAGCCAGACTAGCGGGAGGTCTGATGAGCAGTACTTC. It is translated as CASSQTSGRSDEQYF.

Turning to this clonotype: A much larger clonotype is one base distant, so this may be a read error. The chain is built from TRBV11-1 and TRBJ1-5; TRBD1 aligns across 9 bases. CDR3 length: 17 residues. The germline CDR1 and CDR2 sequences are SGHAT and FQDESV (reference sequence). J was trimmed by 0 bases and V by 4 bases; bases with no gene match: 7. This CDR3 reads CASSSGTGLFSNQPQHF. In DNA form, the CDR3 reads TGTGCCAGCAGCTCCGGGACAGGGCTTTTTAGCAATCAGCCCCAGCATTTT.

This clonotype has just one count. This chain joins TRBV7-2 and TRBJ2-5; TRBD2 matches 7 bases. Germline V gene lookup returns CDR1 SGHTA and CDR2 FQGNSA. The CDR3 is 15 amino acids. J lost 2 bases, V lost 5 bases, and 8 bases had no gene match. The CDR3 DNA follows: TGTGCCAGCAGCGAAGGTCTCGGGGGGCAAGAGACCCAGTACTTC. It codes for CASSEGLGGQETQYF.

This chain connects TRBV10-3 to TRBJ2-2; a weak D match, TRBD1 (5 bases). The V and J ends lost 10 bases and 1 base respectively, with 13 bases between them. The length of the CDR3 is 14 residues. Per germline, CDR1 ENHRY and CDR2 SYGVKD. CDR3 in amino acids: CASQGSENTGELFF. The CDR3 DNA follows: TGTGCCAGCCAGGGCAGCGAGAACACCGGGGAGCTGTTTTTT.

The rearrangement joins TRBV7-2 to TRBJ1-5, with a possible D match to TRBD1 (6 bases). With 5 bases removed from V and 11 bases from J, the gap between germline ends came to 19 bases. CDR3 length equals 14 residues. Germline CDR1 is SGHTA and CDR2 is FQGNSA. CDR3 residues: CASSPTGGPETQHF. CDR3 DNA sequence: TGTGCCAGCAGCCCCACGGGGGGGCCAGAGACCCAGCATTTT.

This clonotype was detected many times. The chain joins TRBV19 to TRBJ1-1; 7 bases are shared with TRBD1. Trimming cost V 9 bases and J 5 bases; bases outside gene matches: 3. Looked up from germline, CDR1 is LNHDA and CDR2 is SQIVND (reference sequence). The CDR3 length is 11 residues. CDR3 DNA sequence: TGTGCCAGCTACAGGGGTACTGAAGCTTTCTTT. This translates into CASYRGTEAFF.

The chain links TRBV10-3 to TRBJ2-2, with a tentative D call TRBD1 (6 bases). V lost 8 bases, J lost 7 bases, and 11 bases lay in between. CDR1 and CDR2 from the germline V gene are ENHRY and SYGVKD. CDR3 length: 12 amino acids. CDR3 coding DNA: TGTGCCATCGCAGGGGAGCTCGGGGAGCTGTTTTTT. This gives the protein CAIAGELGELFF.

This chain joins TRBV25-1 and TRBJ1-5, with TRBD1 matching over 7 bases. Germline-derived CDR1 and CDR2 are MGHDK and SYGVNS. The CDR3 is made up of 16 amino acids. The V gene end was trimmed by 2 bases and the J gene end by 4 bases; junction bases not matched to a gene: 8. As DNA, the CDR3 is TGTGCCAGCAGTGAAGGAGGGGGCGGGGGGAATCAGCCCCAGCATTTT. It is translated as CASSEGGGGGNQPQHF. The complete variable domain, with remaining parts taken from reference TRBV25-1 and TRBJ1-5, reads EADIYQTPRYLVIGTGKKITLECSQTMGHDKMYWYQQDPGMELHLIHYSYGVNSTEKGDLSSESTVSRIRTEHFPLTLESARPSHTSQYLCASSEGGGGGNQPQHFGDGTRLSIL.

This clonotype has ten or more counts. The chain combines TRBV2 with TRBJ1-5; D is unresolved. The CDR3 totals 12 residues. Germline loops: CDR1 SNHLY, CDR2 FYNNEI. The V and J ends lost 3 bases and 6 bases respectively, with 6 bases between them. The CDR3 region is CASSDFAQPQHF. The CDR3 bases are TGTGCCAGCAGTGATTTTGCTCAGCCCCAGCATTTT.

Of note for this clonotype: A much bigger clone sits one base away, suggesting this may be a read error. The conserved closing phenylalanine or tryptophan is absent in this CDR3, likely reflecting a read error. The chain recombines TRBV20-1 with TRBJ2-5, with D possibly being TRBD2 (6 bases). The CDR3 spans 13 residues. The V gene's germline CDR1 is DFQATT and CDR2 SNEGSKA (reference sequence). The V and J ends lost 5 bases and 5 bases respectively, with 15 bases between them. The CDR3 loop reads CSAGTPPRETQYC. CDR3 DNA sequence: TGCAGTGCTGGGACTCCGCCCCGGGAGACCCAGTACTGC.

This clonotype was seen more than once but under ten times. The junction departs from germline at one end; a sequencing error may be responsible. The chain has TRBV10-3 and TRBJ2-7, with D hard to call. The germline CDR1 and CDR2 sequences are ENHRY and SYGVKD. This CDR3 contains 14 residues. CDR3 amino acids: CASSYSGDTYEQYF. The CDR3 nucleotides read TGTGCCAGCAGTTATTCAGGAGATACCTACGAGCAGTACTTC.

A word on this clonotype: Its ends do not fully match the called genes, so a read error is possible. The CDR3 DNA reads as TGTGCCAGCAGCGCGCGGGCCGGATTCCCCTACGGGCAGTACTTC. Its protein product is CASSARAGFPYGQYF. V and J are TRBV7-2 and TRBJ2-7, with D perhaps TRBD2 (5 bases). From germline, CDR1 is SGHTA and CDR2 FQGNSA. This CDR3 has 15 amino acids.

V usage is TRBV6-1 and J usage is TRBJ1-1, with D unresolved. CDR3 length: 11 amino acids. Germline-derived CDR1 and CDR2 are MNHNS and SASEGT. V was cut by 9 bases and J by 8 bases, with 13 bases left in between. The CDR3 loop reads CASGRLGEAFF. The DNA of the CDR3 is TGTGCCAGTGGGAGGTTAGGGGAAGCTTTCTTT.

The gene calls are TRBV6-5 and TRBJ2-7; no definite D call. Germline V gene lookup returns CDR1 MNHEY and CDR2 SVGAGI. V was shortened by 4 bases and J by 3 bases, with 13 bases between the two germline ends. This CDR3 comprises 14 residues. CDR3 residues: CASSSHRQGYEQYF. DNA of the CDR3: TGTGCCAGCAGTTCCCATCGACAAGGCTACGAGCAGTACTTC.

The sample holds many counts of this clonotype. The gene calls are TRBV2 and TRBJ2-5, with 7 bases identical to TRBD1. Unmatched junction bases numbered 14, after V lost 6 bases and J lost 7 bases. Per the germline V gene, CDR1 is SNHLY and CDR2 is FYNNEI. This CDR3 is 15 amino acids long. The CDR3, as DNA: TGTGCCAGCAGGAGAGACAGGGATTATAAGAGGACCCAGTACTTC. Protein product: CASRRDRDYKRTQYF.

This clonotype appeared many times. The V and J genes are TRBV10-3 and TRBJ1-1; unclear D gene. The CDR3 length is 14 residues. Trimming removed 4 bases at V and 1 base at J, with 10 bases between. Per the germline V gene, CDR1 is ENHRY and CDR2 is SYGVKD. The CDR3 is CAISGTERNTEAFF. CDR3 nucleotides: TGTGCCATCAGTGGGACGGAAAGGAACACTGAAGCTTTCTTT.

This clonotype was seen many times. The CDR3 nucleotides read TGTGCCAGCAAAGGGACAGGGGGTGGCTACACCTTC. Its protein is CASKGTGGGYTF. The chain links TRBV2 to TRBJ1-2, with 11 bases identical to TRBD1. The V gene's germline CDR1 is SNHLY and CDR2 FYNNEI. The CDR3 runs to 12 residues. With 7 bases clipped from V and 7 bases from J, the junction kept 2 bases outside the gene matches.

This clonotype has more than one count but fewer than ten. The chain is built from TRBV20-1 and TRBJ2-7; unclear D gene. This CDR3 region has 13 residues. Deletions cut 1 base from V and 2 bases from J, with 9 bases between. Germline V lookup: CDR1 DFQATT, CDR2 SNEGSKA (reference sequence). The CDR3 reads CSARVVETYEQYF. CDR3 nucleotide sequence: TGCAGTGCTAGAGTTGTGGAAACCTACGAGCAGTACTTC.

To note about this clonotype: This CDR3 fails to terminate in the conserved phenylalanine or tryptophan, so it likely reflects a read error. The DNA is left out, because the CDR3 cannot be placed on it with certainty; the CDR3 is given as TCRdb lists it. This sequence joins TRBV25-1 and TRBJ2-6; the table gives TRBD2 as D, unverified against the DNA. The CDR3 has 10 residues if both end residues are counted. Germline-derived CDR1 and CDR2 are MGHDK and SYGVNS. The CDR3 reads CASSGPRTEL.

This sequence joins TRBV5-6 and TRBJ2-7; D may be TRBD1 or TRBD2 (5 bases each). The germline V gene has CDR1 SGHDT and CDR2 YYEEEE. The length of the CDR3 is 16 residues. Trimming took 2 bases from V and 5 from J, leaving 20 bases between them. CDR3 loop: CASSFLGRVLLNEQYV. The CDR3 DNA reads TGTGCCAGCAGCTTTTTGGGACGGGTCCTTCTCAACGAGCAGTACGTC.

This sequence joins TRBV25-1 and TRBJ1-1; the match to TRBD1 covers 8 bases. The CDR3 spans 16 residues. The junction had 8 bases not matched to a gene; V was cut back by 5 bases and J by 0 bases. Germline CDR1 and CDR2: MGHDK and SYGVNS. CDR3 amino acids: CASSSDQGAMNTEAFF. The CDR3 DNA is TGTGCCAGCAGTTCGGATCAGGGGGCCATGAACACTGAAGCTTTCTTT.

This clonotype was detected many times. This rearrangement joins TRBV7-2 to TRBJ2-5; 10 bases are shared with TRBD2. Germline CDR1 SGHTA, CDR2 FQGNSA. The CDR3 is 16 residues long. The ends lost 8 bases at V and 4 bases at J; junction bases unmatched: 13. DNA for the CDR3: TGTGCCAGCGGCATGGGGGGTCTAGCGGGAGTAGAGACCCAGTACTTC. As protein: CASGMGGLAGVETQYF.

This clonotype appeared many times. This chain links TRBV19 with TRBJ2-5; unclear D gene. The CDR3 length is 15 residues. The germline V gene has CDR1 LNHDA and CDR2 SQIVND (reference sequence). V lost 3 bases to trimming and J lost 2 bases, with 13 bases between them. The CDR3 bases are TGTGCCAGTAGTATGTCCGGCCAGTATCAAGAGACCCAGTACTTC. It encodes CASSMSGQYQETQYF. The full variable domain, with the rest looked up from reference TRBV19 and TRBJ2-5, is DGGITQSPKYLFRKEGQNVTLSCEQNLNHDAMYWYRQDPGQGLRLIYYSQIVNDFQKGDIAEGYSVSREKKESFPLTVTSAQKNPTAFYLCASSMSGQYQETQYFGPGTRLLVL.

CDR3 sequence reads: CATRQGYINQPQHF. The CDR3 DNA reads as TGTGCCACTAGACAGGGTTATATCAATCAGCCCCAGCATTTT. The chain employs TRBV10-3 and TRBJ1-5; 7 nucleotides agree with TRBD1. The CDR3 sequence is 14 residues long. Trimming took 10 bases from V and 3 from J; bases not matched to a gene: 9. Germline loops: CDR1 ENHRY, CDR2 SYGVKD.

This chain links TRBV7-9 with TRBJ2-7; 7 positions match TRBD2. The V segment lost 2 bases and the J segment 3 bases; nucleotides outside the gene matches: 13. The CDR3 length is 17 residues. Germline lookup yields CDR1 SEHNR and CDR2 FQNEAQ (reference sequence). The CDR3 spells CASSLLSWTSVDYEQYF. CDR3 DNA: TGTGCCAGCAGCTTACTATCATGGACTAGTGTGGACTACGAGCAGTACTTC. Full variable domain (outside the CDR3, taken from reference TRBV7-9 and TRBJ2-7): DTGVSQNPRHKITKRGQNVTFRCDPISEHNRLYWYRQTLGQGPEFLTYFQNEAQLEKSRLLSDRFSAERPKGSFSTLEIQRTEQGDSAMYLCASSLLSWTSVDYEQYFGPGTRLTVT.

The genes are TRBV4-3 and TRBJ2-7; D gene ambiguous. The germline V and J ends were trimmed by 1 base and 5 bases, with 9 bases remaining between them. Germline V gene data show CDR1 as LGHNA and CDR2 as YSLEER. The CDR3 totals 13 residues. The CDR3 region is CASSQAKGNEQYF. The CDR3 DNA follows: TGCGCCAGCAGCCAAGCCAAGGGTAACGAGCAGTACTTC.

As DNA, the CDR3 is TGTGCCAGCAGTGAGACTGAAAGGGGCACATCTTACACTGAAGCTTTCTTT. As protein: CASSETERGTSYTEAFF. V usage is TRBV2 and J usage is TRBJ1-1, with D possibly being TRBD1 (5 bases). Germline V lookup: CDR1 SNHLY, CDR2 FYNNEI. This CDR3 contains 17 residues. V lost 3 bases to trimming and J lost 3 bases, with 20 bases between them.

This rearrangement joins TRBV7-9 to TRBJ1-1; D unresolved. This CDR3 is built from 13 residues. V was shortened by 5 bases and J by 8 bases, with 15 bases between the two germline ends. In germline, CDR1 is SEHNR, CDR2 FQNEAQ (reference sequence). The CDR3 sequence is CASSQGPGIEAFF. CDR3 sequence (DNA): TGTGCCAGCAGCCAAGGTCCGGGAATAGAAGCTTTCTTT.